A selection of T cell receptor beta chains follows, all from one sample in a study of cytomegalovirus exposure and HLA in healthy donors. Repertoires were generated with immunoSEQ multiplex PCR, while TCRdb's copy carries only in-frame clones and drops some. The sample contains 100,000 to 150,000 clones, more than 65% of which appear only once. The sequenced sample consisted of PBMCs. The receptors shown here come from a male donor in good health and CMV-seropositive. The CDR3 runs from the conserved cysteine through the conserved F or W. D genes are given only for firm matches. The size of a clone is reported for some rows only, either as once, few or many, or as a class for expanded clones.

CDR3 length	V gene	J gene	clone size	D gene	CDR3 DNA	CDR3 protein
14	TRBV6-1	TRBJ2-7	NA	NA	TGTGCCAGCAGTGAAGCTTACAGTTTCTACGAGCAGTACTTC	CASSEAYSFYEQYF
14	TRBV27	TRBJ1-6	NA	NA	TGTGCCAGCAGTACCATCGCGGGTAATTCACCCCTCCACTTT	CASSTIAGNSPLHF
13	TRBV28	TRBJ2-5	once	TRBD1	TGTGCCAGCAGCGACAGGGTTGTGGAGACCCAGTACTTC	CASSDRVVETQYF
15	TRBV11-2	TRBJ2-3	NA	NA	TGTGCCAGTGGCAAGGTCGGGGGAAAAACAGATACGCAGTATTTT	CASGKVGGKTDTQYF
13	TRBV28	TRBJ2-2	NA	NA	TGTGCCAGCAGTTTCCCAGTAACCGGGGAGCTGTTTTTT	CASSFPVTGELFF
15	TRBV11-3	TRBJ2-5	NA	TRBD1	TGTGCCAGCAGCTTAAATACAGGGGGCGAGGAGACCCAGTACTTC	CASSLNTGGEETQYF
16	TRBV19	TRBJ1-5	NA	NA	TGTGCCAGTAGTATAGAGGTAGGAGGGGGCAATCAGCCCCAGCATTTT	CASSIEVGGGNQPQHF
16	TRBV30	TRBJ2-3	NA	TRBD1	TGTGCCTGGAGTGATACCCCGGGACAGGGAACAGATACGCAGTATTTT	CAWSDTPGQGTDTQYF
12	TRBV6-1	TRBJ2-3	NA	NA	TGTGCCAGCGATGCGGTGCAGGGTACGCAGTATTTT	CASDAVQGTQYF
16	TRBV7-6	TRBJ2-5	NA	TRBD2	TGTGCCAGCAGCTTGTCCGGGACTAGCTTACAAGAGACCCAGTACTTC	CASSLSGTSLQETQYF
12	TRBV30	TRBJ2-3	NA	NA	TGTGCCTGGAGTGCCGGCACAGATACGCAGTATTTT	CAWSAGTDTQYF
17	TRBV5-1	TRBJ2-1	NA	TRBD1	TGCGCCAGCAGGAGTGGGACAGGGGTTCACTCCTACAATGAGCAGTTCTTC	CASRSGTGVHSYNEQFF
12	TRBV28	TRBJ1-2	NA	NA	TGTGCCAGCAGTTTACCGGGGTATGGCTACACCTTC	CASSLPGYGYTF
16	TRBV7-9	TRBJ1-3	NA	NA	TGTTCCAGCAGCTTAATGGAGATTACAACTGGAAACACCATATATTTT	CSSSLMEITTGNTIYF
14	TRBV7-2	TRBJ1-6	NA	TRBD1	TGTGCCAGCAGCTTGACAGGGTTGGGGTCACCCCTCCACTTT	CASSLTGLGSPLHF
11	TRBV27	TRBJ2-7	NA	NA	TGTGCCAGCACCTCGGGTTCCGAGCAGTACTTC	CASTSGSEQYF
15	TRBV29-1	TRBJ2-3	few	TRBD2	TGCAGCGCCCTCGGGACTAGCGGTCCCACAGATACGCAGTATTTT	CSALGTSGPTDTQYF
15	TRBV29-1	TRBJ1-2	NA	NA	TGCAGCGTTGATGTCCCGGGACTCACTAACTATGGCTACACCTTC	CSVDVPGLTNYGYTF
18	TRBV21-1	TRBJ2-5	NA	NA	TGTGCCAGCAGCAAAAGGAGCGGGAGTAAGGTTTTTTTGGAGACCCAGTACTTC	CASSKRSGSKVFLETQYF
17	TRBV18	TRBJ2-2	NA	TRBD2	TGTGCCAGCTCCTTCCCGCTAGCGGGAACCGGTACCGGGGAGCTGTTTTTT	CASSFPLAGTGTGELFF